This T cell receptor (beta chain) emerged from a study of shared clonotypes between healthy human individuals. The donors were all Caucasian adults (living in Nashville, Tennessee). V was clipped by 0 bases and J by 7 bases, with 9 bases between them. CDR3 size: 13 residues. Germline V CDR1 and CDR2: LNHNV, YYDKDF (reference sequence). The assay used deep level. Profiling relied on immunoSEQ multiplex PCR, and the TCRdb table lists in-frame clones only, not all of them. The table includes 470,000 or so clones, 70% to 80% detected once. The chain links TRBV15 to TRBJ2-5; tentative D call: TRBD1 (6 bases). The sequence derives from a woman between 40 and 55 years old in good health. Some clones in this sample may be carry-over from other donors' samples. The sequencing sample was made of PBMCs. The CDR3 reads CATSRDLRGTQYF. CDR3 sequence (DNA): TGTGCCACCAGCAGAGATCTCAGGGGGACCCAGTACTTC.